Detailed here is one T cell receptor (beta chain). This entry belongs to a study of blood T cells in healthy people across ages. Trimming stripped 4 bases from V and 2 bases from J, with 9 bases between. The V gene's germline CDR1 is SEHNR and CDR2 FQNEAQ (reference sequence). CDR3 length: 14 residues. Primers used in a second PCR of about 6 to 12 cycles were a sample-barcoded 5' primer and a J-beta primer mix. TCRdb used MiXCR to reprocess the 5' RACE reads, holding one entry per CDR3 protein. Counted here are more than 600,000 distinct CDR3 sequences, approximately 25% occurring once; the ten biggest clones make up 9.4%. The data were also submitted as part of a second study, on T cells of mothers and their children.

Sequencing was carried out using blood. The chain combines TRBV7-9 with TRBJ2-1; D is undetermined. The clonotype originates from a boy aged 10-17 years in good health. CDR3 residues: CASSYSFTYNEQFF. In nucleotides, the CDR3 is TGTGCCAGCAGCTACTCTTTTACCTACAATGAGCAGTTCTTC.